These T cell receptor beta chains were read from a single sample in a study of blood T cells in healthy people across ages. Each CDR3 protein gets one entry after TCRdb re-called the 5' RACE reads with MiXCR. The sample contains 790,000 or so distinct CDR3 sequences, roughly three fifths of which appear only once. Sequenced: blood. Receptors were obtained from a man in his forties in good health. CDR3s include the opening cysteine and the closing phenylalanine or tryptophan. The order of the fields is J gene, D gene, V gene, CDR3 protein. A D gene is named only where the DNA matches it firmly.

TRBJ2-3	-	TRBV18	CASSPPRHPSSTDTQYF
TRBJ2-7	TRBD1	TRBV7-9	CASSNRDSRLPYEQYF
TRBJ2-5	-	TRBV6-2/TRBV6-3	CASRPQGNQGTQYF
TRBJ2-2	TRBD2	TRBV7-2	CASSGTITGELFF
TRBJ2-3	-	TRBV20-1	CSEKGPDTQYF
TRBJ2-5	-	TRBV6-6	CASSYGTEGETQYF
TRBJ2-5	TRBD1	TRBV5-1	CASSWTGQETQYF
TRBJ2-1	-	TRBV21-1	CASSTRTSGYNEQFF
TRBJ2-5	TRBD2	TRBV7-2	CASSLGASGRSQETQYF
TRBJ1-6	-	TRBV4-3	CASSQAQNNSPLHF
TRBJ2-7	-	TRBV21-1	CASSKSGVGAYEQYF
TRBJ2-3	-	TRBV3-1	CASSQDPGTSTDTQYF
TRBJ2-3	TRBD2	TRBV6-6	CASGLAGGPTDTQYF
TRBJ1-6	TRBD1	TRBV20-1	CSARVSRTGVSPLHF
TRBJ1-2	TRBD1	TRBV20-1	CSARESRDRGPTNYGYTF
TRBJ1-2	-	TRBV4-3	CASSEEGGGAYGYTF
TRBJ1-2	-	TRBV6-2/TRBV6-3	CASSYNLRLYTF
TRBJ1-6	-	TRBV13	CASSSGTDNSPLHF
TRBJ2-7	TRBD2	TRBV28	CASSLLAGEQYF
TRBJ2-1	-	TRBV4-3	CASSQRSDIPSEQFF
TRBJ2-1	-	TRBV20-1	CSASPGRQYNEQFF
-	TRBD2	TRBV2	CASSDIGTSGRALETQYF
TRBJ2-2	-	TRBV12-3/TRBV12-4	CASRSTGNTGELFF
TRBJ1-1	-	TRBV27	CASKDRGPRTEAFF
TRBJ2-5	-	TRBV28	CASSPRPIQETQYF
TRBJ2-7	-	TRBV6-2/TRBV6-3	CASRDYEQYF
-	TRBD1	TRBV29-1	CSVDEGQGSGEQYF
TRBJ2-5	-	TRBV7-2	CASSPQGTQYF
TRBJ1-2	-	TRBV7-9	CASSVGWDGYTF
-	-	TRBV27	CASSWDQAYEQYF
TRBJ2-7	TRBD2	TRBV27	CASSGNGLAGPSTISYEQYF
TRBJ1-2	TRBD1	TRBV9	CASSVAPTGANYGYTF
TRBJ2-1	TRBD2	TRBV4-3	CASSPRVSGSSYNEQFF
-	TRBD2	TRBV2	CASNRLAGDIQYF
TRBJ1-1	TRBD1	TRBV6-6	CASSWTGEAFF
TRBJ1-4	-	TRBV4-3	CASSTQGRDEKLFF
TRBJ2-3	TRBD2	TRBV20-1	CSAPRGGTGDTQYF
TRBJ2-3	TRBD1	TRBV12-3/TRBV12-4	CASSGNRQGPPTDTQYF
TRBJ2-6	-	TRBV12-3/TRBV12-4	CASSPQGGANVLTF
TRBJ2-3	TRBD2	TRBV2	CASSESGDYTDTQYF
TRBJ2-7	-	TRBV7-3	CASSFSYSETLYF
TRBJ2-5	TRBD1	TRBV28	CASSPRTGGETQYF
TRBJ2-5	-	TRBV6-5	CASSYRPGADETQYF
TRBJ2-5	TRBD2	TRBV5-1	CASSVGLAGGLGEQYF
TRBJ2-1	TRBD2	TRBV28	CASSSLAGGVFNEQFF
TRBJ1-2	-	TRBV2	CASSESYYGYTF
TRBJ2-5	-	TRBV6-2/TRBV6-3	CASSSTSMYQETQYF
TRBJ1-5	-	TRBV21-1	CASSKDWQGKFFQPQHF
TRBJ2-1	-	TRBV28	CASSTPSSVSYNEQFF
TRBJ2-7	TRBD1	TRBV29-1	CSVTGQGVYNEQYF
TRBJ1-2	-	TRBV4-2	CASSQDGTRGHYGYTF
TRBJ2-5	-	TRBV6-5	CASSYGWATSQETQYF
TRBJ2-5	-	TRBV10-3	CAIRSDTADETQYF
-	-	TRBV20-1	CSARTYGQLWVEQYF
TRBJ1-5	-	TRBV7-8	CATSRGSQYSNQPQHF
-	-	TRBV14	CASSQDPRAETQYF
TRBJ2-7	-	TRBV4-1	CASSTRVGEQYF